This TCR beta chain was captured by sequencing in a study of metastatic and nonmetastatic thyroid tumors. Study at large: Repertoires of blood and of tissue (tumor or nodule) from malignant and benign thyroid patients were compared.

Judged by abundance, this clone is medium-sized. TCRdb re-analyzed the PCR reads using MiXCR. The sample contains more than 9,500 clones, 27% of which appear only once. All patients reached thyroid surgery having received no treatment beforehand. The receptor comes from a male donor with papillary thyroid cancer or a benign thyroid nodule (not recorded which). Some clones in this sample may be carry-over from other donors' samples. Sequenced input: adjacent normal tissue.

CDR3 residues: CSARTPTGSNSPLHF. The CDR3 nucleotides are TGCAGTGCTAGAACCCCGACAGGGTCAAATTCACCCCTCCACTTT. The rearrangement joins TRBV20-1 to TRBJ1-6, with 7 positions matching TRBD1. J lost 7 bases, V lost 2 bases, and 8 bases had no gene match. Germline V gene lookup returns CDR1 DFQATT and CDR2 SNEGSKA (reference sequence). There are 15 residues in the CDR3.